The 21 T cell receptor beta chains presented below share a single source sample, sequenced in a study of blood T cells in healthy people across ages. A second PCR of roughly 7 to 11 cycles used a sample-barcoded 5' primer and a J-beta primer mix. TCRdb called the 5' RACE reads again in MiXCR, with one record for every CDR3 protein. Among more than 550,000 distinct CDR3 sequences listed, about a fifth were seen once. Source material: blood. The receptors come from a man in his 70s in good health.

This chain joins TRBV5-1 and TRBJ2-1, with D unresolved. The germline V and J ends were trimmed by 5 bases and 0 bases, with 24 bases remaining between them. The CDR3 runs 19 residues. Germline V gene lookup returns CDR1 SGHRS and CDR2 YFSETQ. The CDR3 nucleotides read TGCGCCAGCAGAGTTGAACGGACCTCACCCCCAAGCTCCTACAATGAGCAGTTCTTC. It specifies CASRVERTSPPSSYNEQFF.

This CDR3 reads CAINRGQAAEAFF. For the CDR3, the DNA is TGTGCCATCAACAGGGGGCAGGCGGCCGAAGCTTTCTTT. The chain links TRBV28 to TRBJ1-1; 9 bases are a match to TRBD1. Germline V gene lookup returns CDR1 MDHEN and CDR2 SYDVKM. V gave up 10 bases and J gave up 8 bases; unmatched junction bases: 11. There are 13 residues in the CDR3. The entire variable domain, with the rest obtained from reference TRBV28 and TRBJ1-1, is as follows: DVKVTQSSRYLVKRTGEKVFLECVQDMDHENMFWYRQDPGLGLRLIYFSYDVKMKEKGDIPEGYSVSREKKERFSLILESASTNQTSMYLCAINRGQAAEAFFGQGTRLTVV.

This sequence joins TRBV4-1 and TRBJ1-4, with D uncertain. There are 16 residues in the CDR3. Germline loops: CDR1 MGHRA, CDR2 YSYEKL. V was pared by 0 bases and J by 3 bases, with 11 bases between. This chain's CDR3 is CASSQDSGPSNEKLFF. CDR3 sequence (DNA): TGCGCCAGCAGCCAAGATTCCGGGCCTTCTAATGAAAAACTGTTTTTT.

A note on this clonotype: A read error may produce the germline difference seen at one junction end. For the CDR3, the DNA is TGTGCCAGCAGCTTGGGTGGGGGCGTGACTGAAGCTTTCTTT. Protein product: CASSLGGGVTEAFF. This chain joins TRBV5-1 and TRBJ1-1; a possible D gene is TRBD1 (6 bases). Germline V gene data show CDR1 as SGHRS and CDR2 as YFSETQ. This CDR3 spans 14 amino acids.

In the case of this clonotype: The junction does not match germline at one end; this may be a read error. In nucleotides, the CDR3 is TGTGCCAGCAGCGACTTGTGGCAGGAGACCCGGTACTTC. It yields the protein CASSDLWQETRYF. The gene calls are TRBV7-2 and TRBJ2-1; D uncertain. The CDR3 consists of 13 residues. Germline CDR1 reads SGHTA; CDR2 reads FQGNSA.

This clonotype was found a few times. This rearrangement joins TRBV7-2 to TRBJ2-5; no firm D call. The germline V gene has CDR1 SGHTA and CDR2 FQGNSA. The CDR3 sequence is 14 residues long. V shed 1 base and J shed 5 bases, with 11 bases lying between them. The CDR3 loop reads CASSLVVGTETQYF. As DNA, the CDR3 is TGTGCCAGCAGCTTAGTGGTCGGCACGGAGACCCAGTACTTC.

In regard to this clonotype: A junction end diverges from the germline sequence, so it may reflect a read error. The V gene is TRBV11-2, the J gene TRBJ2-7; possibly TRBD2 for D (5 bases). TRBJ2-1 explains the end of the DNA better; the J call may be wrong. This CDR3 region has 14 residues. Germline CDR1 is SGHAT and CDR2 is FQNNGV. CDR3: CAISSLSGNNEQFF. CDR3 nucleotide sequence: TGTGCCATCAGCTCCCTGAGCGGAAACAATGAGCAGTTCTTC.

Ten or more counts support this clonotype. The chain carries TRBV5-1 and TRBJ2-7; D possibly corresponds to TRBD1 (6 bases). CDR1 and CDR2 (germline): SGHRS, YFSETQ. This CDR3 comprises 13 residues. The V end lost 1 base, the J end lost 3 bases, and 8 bases lay between the germline ends. The CDR3: CASSLNRDYEQYF. CDR3 sequence (DNA): TGCGCCAGCAGCTTGAACAGGGACTACGAGCAGTACTTC.

This chain uses TRBV5-1 with TRBJ1-5, with no clear D. This CDR3 spans 16 amino acids. Per the germline V gene, CDR1 is SGHRS and CDR2 is YFSETQ. With 0 bases removed from V and 0 bases from J, the gap between germline ends came to 10 bases. The DNA for the CDR3 is TGCGCCAGCAGCTTGGTCCCCGGGGATAGCAATCAGCCCCAGCATTTT. It translates to CASSLVPGDSNQPQHF.

The chain links TRBV19 to TRBJ1-4; no clear D. The CDR3 is 14 amino acids. V lost 4 bases and J lost 1, with 7 bases in between. Germline lookup yields CDR1 LNHDA and CDR2 SQIVND (reference sequence). Here the CDR3 DNA reads TGTGCCAGTAGTAGGGCAGTAACTAATGAAAAACTGTTTTTT. Translation: CASSRAVTNEKLFF.

This sequence joins TRBV29-1 and TRBJ2-5; weak D call: TRBD2 (5 bases). The DNA end is more similar to TRBJ2-7, so the J call may be wrong. The CDR3 is 14 residues long. The V gene's germline CDR1 is SQVTM and CDR2 ANQGSEA. DNA for the CDR3: TGCAGCGTTGAAGATCGTCAGCGGAACTACGAGCAGTACGTC. The encoded protein is CSVEDRQRNYEQYV.

V usage is TRBV9 and J usage is TRBJ2-5; D is uncertain. This CDR3 comprises 14 residues. Germline V gives CDR1 SGDLS, CDR2 YYNGEE. V was cut by 2 bases and J by 2 bases, with 10 bases left in between. The CDR3 loop is CASSVDTEQETQYF. In DNA form, the CDR3 reads TGTGCCAGCAGCGTTGATACAGAACAAGAGACCCAGTACTTC.

Note on this clonotype: Sequence at one end of the junction differs from germline and may be a read error. The J gene is TRBJ2-5, the V gene TRBV27; no firm D call. The end of the DNA aligns better with TRBJ2-1, so the J call may be wrong. The length of the CDR3 is 14 residues. The germline CDR1 and CDR2 sequences are MNHEY and SMNVEV (reference sequence). The CDR3 DNA follows: TGTTCCAGCAGTAGCCGGCCCACGGGCAATGAGCAGTTCTTC. Translated, it gives CSSSSRPTGNEQFF.

The chain links TRBV25-1 to TRBJ1-1; D gene uncertain. Trimming shortened V by 3 bases and J by 3 bases, and 14 bases separated the two germline ends. The CDR3 is 15 residues long. CDR1 MGHDK and CDR2 SYGVNS come from the germline V gene. CDR3 nucleotide sequence: TGTGCCAGCAGTGATCTGATAGGCGGACACACTGAAGCTTTCTTT. It is translated as CASSDLIGGHTEAFF.

V and J are TRBV12-3 or TRBV12-4 and TRBJ2-3, with 11 nucleotides matching TRBD2. This CDR3 has 15 amino acids. V trimming: 7 bases; J trimming: 1 base; junction bases outside the gene matches: 4. This CDR3 is CASTPTSGGTDTQYF. The CDR3 DNA sequence: TGTGCCAGCACCCCGACTAGCGGGGGCACAGATACGCAGTATTTT.

This chain links TRBV18 with TRBJ2-5; TRBD2 agrees at 13 bases. From germline, CDR1 is KGHSH and CDR2 LQKENI. CDR3 length: 18 amino acids. V trimming: 5 bases; J trimming: 1 base; junction bases outside the gene matches: 10. The CDR3 DNA reads TGTGCCAGCTCAAGTCCGGGACTAGCGGGAAAGAGCCAAGAGACCCAGTACTTC. This gives the protein CASSSPGLAGKSQETQYF.

Only a few counts were recorded for this clonotype. The chain recombines TRBV5-1 with TRBJ1-1; D gene uncertain. The CDR3 covers 12 residues. Deletions cut 1 base from V and 6 bases from J, with 7 bases between. Germline values: CDR1 SGHRS, CDR2 YFSETQ. The DNA of the CDR3 is TGCGCCAGCAGCTTGACGTTGTCTGAAGCTTTCTTT. Its translation is CASSLTLSEAFF.

The CDR3 protein is CSASPGGTDTQYF. CDR3 sequence (DNA): TGCAGTGCTAGTCCCGGGGGCACAGATACGCAGTATTTT. V gene TRBV20-1 combines with J gene TRBJ2-3; TRBD2 might be the D (5 bases). Germline lookup yields CDR1 DFQATT and CDR2 SNEGSKA (reference sequence). The CDR3 runs 13 residues. V lost 3 bases, J lost 1 base, and 8 bases lay in between.

V is TRBV29-1 and J is TRBJ1-2; weak D call: TRBD1 (6 bases). The germline V gene encodes CDR1 SQVTM and CDR2 ANQGSEA. Trimming left V 7 bases short and J 2 bases short, with 14 bases between. The CDR3 contains 13 residues. CDR3 residues: CSEYRERNYGYTF. The CDR3 DNA reads as TGCAGCGAATACAGGGAGAGGAACTATGGCTACACCTTC.

The gene calls are TRBV7-2 and TRBJ2-3, with D perhaps TRBD2 (6 bases). The CDR3 has 15 amino acids. From germline, CDR1 is SGHTA and CDR2 FQGNSA. Trimming took off 8 bases at V and 0 bases at J, with 15 bases between the two ends. The CDR3 protein is CASGRAGLSTDTQYF. The CDR3 DNA follows: TGTGCCAGCGGACGGGCGGGACTTAGCACAGATACGCAGTATTTT.

This clonotype turned up a few times. The CDR3 protein is CASSERDTLEAFF. CDR3 coding DNA: TGTGCCAGCAGTGAACGGGACACCCTGGAAGCTTTCTTT. V usage is TRBV2 and J usage is TRBJ1-1; tentative D call: TRBD1 (6 bases). V was trimmed by 2 bases and J by 8 bases, leaving 12 bases between them. This CDR3 comprises 13 residues. Germline V gene lookup returns CDR1 SNHLY and CDR2 FYNNEI.